Listed here is a single TCR beta chain. Antigen unknown. Researchers ran the PCR with 60 Vbeta and 13 Jbeta primers. Sequencing was performed with immunoSEQ multiplex PCR; in TCRdb, only in-frame clones are kept and a portion is missing. The table has about 96,000 clones, around 79% seen once. This specimen comes from a study of cytomegalovirus exposure and HLA in healthy donors. Study-wide findings and caveats: Compared with the roughly 700-donor mean, an Asian-associated ancestry cluster reportedly had fewer N-insertions, according to a later analysis.

This CDR3 is 11 amino acids long. Between the trimmed V and J ends, which lost 8 bases and 5 bases, there was a span of 10 bases. The V gene's germline CDR1 is MNHNS and CDR2 SASEGT. The TCR sequence derives from a woman in her seventies in good health and CMV-seropositive. The sample consisted of PBMCs. The chain is built from TRBV6-1 and TRBJ2-7; maybe TRBD2 (6 bases). The CDR3 reads CASWGGNEQYF. The CDR3, as DNA: TGTGCCAGCTGGGGAGGCAACGAGCAGTACTTC.